In its sample, the clone carrying this TCR beta chain was seen once. As yet, its antigen is unknown. Looked up from germline, CDR1 is SGHNT and CDR2 is YYREEE (reference sequence). The CDR3 length is 12 residues. The V gene lost 2 bases and the J gene lost 0 bases, with 2 bases spanning the gap. This entry is derived from a study of shared clonotypes between healthy human individuals. Study overall: Donors consisted of two women and a few men between 18 and 49. The plates for each donor numbered three CD4 naive, three CD4 memory, two CD8 naive and one CD8 memory.

Points from the study as a whole: Naive CD4 clonotypes overlapped across a handful of donors at approximately 5.5%. Deeper or shallower sequencing was expected to change how clonotypes are shared among donors.

Here immunoSEQ multiplex PCR was the method, and the copy in TCRdb shows in-frame clones only, minus some. The sample includes 90,000 to 130,000 clones, 68% seen only once; the top ten take roughly 22%. Material for sequencing was memory CD8+ T cells sorted from blood. Subset here: CD45RO+ cells pooled with CCR7-negative TemRA cells. The rearrangement joins TRBV5-4 to TRBJ1-2; D is unclear. This receptor was taken from a woman in her twenties or thirties in good health. The CDR3: CASSLTNYGYTF. The CDR3 nucleotides are TGTGCCAGCAGCTTAACTAACTATGGCTACACCTTC.